The 27 T cell receptor beta chains listed next were all sequenced from one sample in a study of human T cells and chemical hapten exposure. One entry per CDR3 protein results from TCRdb running MiXCR on the RACE reads. The table shows more than 95,000 distinct CDR3 sequences, with around 35% occurring only once. The time point here: patch test 3, about 24 weeks after DPC sensitization. Treatment here: therapeutic diphenylcyclopropenone sensitization with weekly scalp DPC. This material consisted of whole blood, taken in connection with sensitization to the hapten diphenylcyclopropenone (DPC). The receptor source for this set is a man aged 40-55 years with alopecia areata. Some clones in this sample may be carry-over from other donors' samples.

This clonotype was observed a handful of times. A junction end diverges from the germline sequence, so it may reflect a read error. The chain employs TRBV7-7 and TRBJ1-1; D remains ambiguous. Germline CDR1 SSHAT, CDR2 FNYEAQ (reference sequence). The CDR3 contains 13 residues. In nucleotides, the CDR3 is TGTGCTAGCAGCATCGGGCCTAACACTGAAGCTTTCTTT. It encodes CASSIGPNTEAFF.

The V call is TRBV29-1, the J call TRBJ1-1, with D possibly matching TRBD1 (5 bases). Per the germline V gene, CDR1 is SQVTM and CDR2 is ANQGSEA. The CDR3 sequence is 12 residues long. The V end lost 7 bases, the J end lost 4 bases, and 13 bases lay between the germline ends. CDR3: CSGRGDGTEAFF. CDR3 nucleotides: TGCAGCGGGCGGGGCGACGGCACTGAAGCTTTCTTT.

The chain is built from TRBV4-3 and TRBJ1-4, with unresolved D. The ends were cut back, 2 bases at V and 5 bases at J, with 12 bases in the middle. Germline V gene lookup returns CDR1 LGHNA and CDR2 YSLEER. This CDR3 region has 15 residues. CDR3 bases: TGCGCCAGCAGCCAACGATTACAAAACAATGAAAAACTGTTTTTT. It specifies CASSQRLQNNEKLFF.

This clonotype was detected only a few times. The chain has TRBV19 and TRBJ2-2, with D uncertain. CDR3 length equals 14 residues. The germline V gene encodes CDR1 LNHDA and CDR2 SQIVND (reference sequence). The V end was cut by 3 bases, the J end by 3 bases, with 8 bases between. The CDR3 bases are TGTGCCAGTAGTATTCGAGATCACACCGGGGAGCTGTTTTTT. Translation gives CASSIRDHTGELFF. Full variable domain (outside the CDR3, taken from reference TRBV19 and TRBJ2-2): DGGITQSPKYLFRKEGQNVTLSCEQNLNHDAMYWYRQDPGQGLRLIYYSQIVNDFQKGDIAEGYSVSREKKESFPLTVTSAQKNPTAFYLCASSIRDHTGELFFGEGSRLTVL.

The sample holds a few counts of this clonotype. The chain combines TRBV12-3 or TRBV12-4 with TRBJ1-2; D is undetermined. This CDR3 region has 13 residues. Deletions cut 6 bases from V and 8 bases from J, with 16 bases between. The CDR3 nucleotides read TGTGCCAGCAGCATAAAGACAACAGAGGGCTACACCTTC. This gives the protein CASSIKTTEGYTF.

This clonotype has more than one count but fewer than ten. This chain uses TRBV29-1 with TRBJ2-7; D gene uncertain. This CDR3 is 12 amino acids long. Germline values: CDR1 SQVTM, CDR2 ANQGSEA. Trimming shortened V by 4 bases and J by 1 base, and 8 bases separated the two germline ends. The CDR3 loop reads CSVGGNSYEQYF. CDR3 in DNA: TGCAGCGTTGGAGGCAATTCCTACGAGCAGTACTTC.

This chain joins TRBV5-6 and TRBJ2-1; D call uncertain. The ends were cut back, 4 bases at V and 5 bases at J, with 10 bases in the middle. Germline V CDR1 and CDR2: SGHDT, YYEEEE. The CDR3 runs to 13 residues. The CDR3 sequence: CASSLGRNNEQFF. Here the CDR3 DNA reads TGTGCCAGCAGCCTGGGTCGAAACAATGAGCAGTTCTTC. The complete variable domain, with remaining parts taken from reference TRBV5-6 and TRBJ2-1, reads DAGVTQSPTHLIKTRGQQVTLRCSPKSGHDTVSWYQQALGQGPQFIFQYYEEEERQRGNFPDRFSGHQFPNYSSELNVNALLLGDSALYLCASSLGRNNEQFFGPGTRLTVL.

In its sample, this clonotype was seen a few times. The V gene is TRBV20-1, the J gene TRBJ2-3; 10 nucleotides align to TRBD2. Germline lookup yields CDR1 DFQATT and CDR2 SNEGSKA (reference sequence). The CDR3 is 17 amino acids. V lost 3 bases, J lost 0 bases, and 9 bases stayed unmatched. The DNA for the CDR3 is TGCAGTGCTAGTGTAGCGGGAGGATCAACTAGCACAGATACGCAGTATTTT. Amino acids: CSASVAGGSTSTDTQYF.

This clonotype was found a few times. This chain joins TRBV12-3 or TRBV12-4 and TRBJ2-3; 11 nucleotides agree with TRBD2. This CDR3 has 16 amino acids. The ends lost 6 bases at V and 2 bases at J; junction bases unmatched: 7. The CDR3 bases are TGTGCCAGCAGGGGGACTAGCGGAATCCTCACAGATACGCAGTATTTT. It codes for CASRGTSGILTDTQYF.

This chain uses TRBV27 with TRBJ1-1, with 7 bases fitting TRBD1. J gave up 6 bases and V 6 bases, and 4 bases lay outside the gene matches. The germline V gene has CDR1 MNHEY and CDR2 SMNVEV (reference sequence). This CDR3 spans 12 amino acids. The CDR3 protein is CASSRGTAEAFF. CDR3 coding DNA: TGTGCCAGCAGCCGCGGGACAGCTGAAGCTTTCTTT.

This chain connects TRBV18 to TRBJ1-2, with 8 bases that match TRBD1. There are 17 residues in the CDR3. Per germline, CDR1 KGHSH and CDR2 LQKENI. J gave up 1 base and V 3 bases, and 10 bases lay outside the gene matches. The CDR3 sequence is CASSPPGTGARNYGYTF. As DNA, the CDR3 is TGTGCCAGCTCACCTCCCGGGACAGGAGCCCGTAACTATGGCTACACCTTC.

The chain joins TRBV6-5 to TRBJ2-5, with 11 bases identical to TRBD1. V shed 2 bases and J 5 bases; nucleotides not matched to a gene: 7. The CDR3 loop spans 16 amino acids. Germline V gene sequence: CDR1 MNHEY, CDR2 SVGAGI. The CDR3 loop is CASSYPRDRGGETQYF. The DNA for the CDR3 is TGTGCCAGCAGTTACCCCCGGGACAGGGGGGGGGAGACCCAGTACTTC.

The chain carries TRBV4-3 and TRBJ1-1, with D uncertain. The ends were cut back, 0 bases at V and 1 base at J, with 3 bases in the middle. The CDR3 extends over 13 amino acids. The germline V gene has CDR1 LGHNA and CDR2 YSLEER. For the CDR3, the DNA is TGCGCCAGCAGCCAAGATTCGAACACTGAAGCTTTCTTT. Its protein product is CASSQDSNTEAFF.

The gene calls are TRBV7-2 and TRBJ2-5; a weak D match, TRBD2 (6 bases). The CDR3 is made up of 15 amino acids. Looked up from germline, CDR1 is SGHTA and CDR2 is FQGNSA. Trimming took off 1 base at V and 2 bases at J, with 11 bases between the two ends. The CDR3 DNA reads TGTGCCAGCAGCTTAGTCGCCGGGAGTCAAGAGACCCAGTACTTC. It codes for CASSLVAGSQETQYF.

This clonotype appeared a few times. V usage is TRBV27 and J usage is TRBJ2-3, with TRBD1 matching 7 bases. The trim removed 2 bases at V and 6 bases at J, leaving 5 bases unmatched. The V gene's germline CDR1 is MNHEY and CDR2 SMNVEV (reference sequence). This CDR3 spans 14 amino acids. Here the CDR3 reads CASSLDRALDTQYF. CDR3 nucleotide sequence: TGTGCCAGCAGTTTAGACAGGGCCCTGGATACGCAGTATTTT.

This clonotype has just one count. V and J are TRBV10-3 and TRBJ1-1, with no clear D. V was trimmed by 2 bases and J by 0 bases, leaving 7 bases between them. From germline, CDR1 is ENHRY and CDR2 SYGVKD. The CDR3 runs to 14 residues. The DNA of the CDR3 is TGTGCCATCAGTGAGCCGCAGGTGAACACTGAAGCTTTCTTT. This codes for CAISEPQVNTEAFF.

The table lists this clonotype with a count of one. CDR3 sequence reads: CASSYGRYGYTF. The CDR3 DNA is TGTGCCAGCAGTTACGGGAGATATGGCTACACCTTC. The genes are TRBV6-5 and TRBJ1-2, with D unresolved. CDR3 length equals 12 residues. Trimming left V 2 bases short and J 5 bases short, with 6 bases between. CDR1 and CDR2 (germline): MNHEY, SVGAGI.

The rearrangement uses TRBV12-3 or TRBV12-4 and TRBJ2-2; TRBD2 matches 8 bases. With 7 bases clipped from V and 7 bases from J, the junction kept 14 bases outside the gene matches. The CDR3 runs 16 residues. The CDR3 here is CASKFVAGGVSGELFF. CDR3 in DNA: TGTGCCAGCAAGTTTGTCGCGGGAGGAGTTAGCGGGGAGCTGTTTTTT.

This clonotype was counted between two and nine times. V and J are TRBV2 and TRBJ1-4; the D is unclear. The CDR3 loop spans 13 amino acids. The germline gives CDR1 SNHLY, CDR2 FYNNEI. V was trimmed by 7 bases and J by 1 base, leaving 7 bases between them. CDR3 in DNA: TGTGCCAGCAAAGGCGGAACTAATGAAAAACTGTTTTTT. Translation gives CASKGGTNEKLFF. The whole variable domain, filled in from reference TRBV2 and TRBJ1-4, reads EPEVTQTPSHQVTQMGQEVILRCVPISNHLYFYWYRQILGQKVEFLVSFYNNEISEKSEIFDDQFSVERPDGSNFTLKIRSTKLEDSAMYFCASKGGTNEKLFFGSGTQLSVL.

The rearrangement uses TRBV20-1 and TRBJ1-6, with no clear D. V was clipped by 6 bases and J by 8 bases, with 20 bases between them. The CDR3 covers 15 residues. CDR1 and CDR2 from the germline V gene are DFQATT and SNEGSKA (reference sequence). DNA of the CDR3: TGCAGTGCCCCACTTTGGGATTTCGGACATTCACCCCTCCACTTT. Translating gives CSAPLWDFGHSPLHF.

This clonotype was recorded a few times. The chain links TRBV6-2 or TRBV6-3 to TRBJ1-5; no definite D call. V lost 2 bases to trimming and J lost 5 bases, with 7 bases between them. The CDR3 spans 13 residues. The germline CDR1 and CDR2 sequences are MNHEY and SVGEGT. CDR3 sequence (DNA): TGTGCCAGCAGTTACCGGGGAGATCAGCCCCAGCATTTT. Its translation: CASSYRGDQPQHF.

The chain links TRBV7-9 to TRBJ1-1, with a possible D match to TRBD1 (6 bases). Per germline, CDR1 SEHNR and CDR2 FQNEAQ (reference sequence). V was cut by 2 bases and J by 4 bases, with 11 bases left in between. The CDR3 runs to 14 residues. CDR3 sequence: CASSLRQGITEAFF. The CDR3, as DNA: TGTGCCAGCAGCTTAAGGCAGGGGATCACTGAAGCTTTCTTT.

This clonotype was found a few times. This chain links TRBV6-6 with TRBJ2-3; D is uncertain. This CDR3 region has 14 residues. The V gene lost 4 bases and the J gene lost 0 bases, with 8 bases spanning the gap. CDR1 is MNHNY, CDR2 SVGAGI, per germline (reference sequence). The CDR3: CASSSKLSTDTQYF. The CDR3, as DNA: TGTGCCAGCAGTTCTAAACTCAGCACAGATACGCAGTATTTT.

This rearrangement joins TRBV27 to TRBJ1-5; weak D call: TRBD1 (6 bases). The CDR3 consists of 14 residues. Germline V gene data show CDR1 as MNHEY and CDR2 as SMNVEV (reference sequence). Trimming removed 6 bases from V and 1 base from J, with 10 bases in between. DNA of the CDR3: TGTGCCAGCAGAAGAGGACAGAGCAATCAGCCCCAGCATTTT. Translating gives CASRRGQSNQPQHF.

The V call is TRBV11-3, the J call TRBJ1-1; maybe TRBD1 (6 bases). Trimming shortened V by 5 bases and J by 1 base, and 11 bases separated the two germline ends. CDR1 is SGHNT and CDR2 is YENEEA in the germline V gene. CDR3 length: 14 amino acids. CDR3 coding DNA: TGTGCCAGCAGCAACACAGGGCCGAACACTGAAGCTTTCTTT. Its translation: CASSNTGPNTEAFF.

For this clonotype: The conserved phenylalanine or tryptophan is not found at the CDR3 terminus, so this likely reflects a read error. The CDR3 here is CASSLVWAFQYL. CDR3 coding DNA: TGTGCCAGCAGCTTAGTGTGGGCCTTTCAGTACCTC. The V call is TRBV11-2, the J call TRBJ2-4; D remains ambiguous. In germline, CDR1 is SGHAT, CDR2 FQNNGV. The V gene lost 1 base and the J gene lost 11 bases, with 9 bases spanning the gap. This CDR3 has 12 residues.

This clonotype was counted a few times. In DNA, the CDR3 is TGCAGCGTTGAGATGGTACTAGCGGGAGGGCCGGAAGATGAGCAGTTCTTC. Translation gives CSVEMVLAGGPEDEQFF. The chain links TRBV29-1 to TRBJ2-1; 13 bases are shared with TRBD2. With 3 bases clipped from V and 8 bases from J, the junction kept 13 bases outside the gene matches. The CDR3 runs to 17 residues. In germline, CDR1 is SQVTM, CDR2 ANQGSEA.